The 28 T cell receptor beta chains given below trace back to one sample, sequenced in a study of cytomegalovirus exposure and HLA in healthy donors. The PCR used 60 Vbeta and 13 Jbeta primers. Produced via immunoSEQ multiplex PCR; TCRdb's table is partial and in-frame only. There are around 200,000 clones in the sample; 70% to 80% occur only once, and 2.5% to 3% lies in the top ten. Material for sequencing was PBMCs. All receptors derive from a woman aged 55 to 70 in good health and CMV-seropositive.

This clone showed up just a few times. The identical CDR3 is also encoded by other nucleotide sequences in the sample. The chain employs TRBV6-5 and TRBJ1-1; D gene unclear. CDR3 length: 13 amino acids. Trimming left V 2 bases short and J 1 base short, with 5 bases between. CDR1 is MNHEY, CDR2 SVGAGI, per germline. CDR3: CASSYGGNTEAFF. Here the CDR3 DNA reads TGTGCCAGCAGTTACGGCGGGAACACTGAAGCTTTCTTT.

This chain links TRBV7-2 with TRBJ1-5; D perhaps matches TRBD1 (5 bases). This CDR3 spans 14 amino acids. The V gene's germline CDR1 is SGHTA and CDR2 FQGNSA. V was pared by 1 base and J by 7 bases, with 11 bases between. The CDR3 region is CASSLGRGIQPQHF. Here the CDR3 DNA reads TGTGCCAGCAGCTTAGGTCGGGGGATACAGCCCCAGCATTTT.

The chain recombines TRBV15 with TRBJ1-1; D remains unclear. Germline CDR1 and CDR2: LNHNV and YYDKDF (reference sequence). V was cut by 5 bases and J by 1 base, with 8 bases left in between. This CDR3 has 13 amino acids. The CDR3 spells CATSQLQNTEAFF. In DNA, the CDR3 is TGTGCCACCAGCCAACTCCAGAACACTGAAGCTTTCTTT.

The chain combines TRBV14 with TRBJ2-7; 11 bases fit TRBD2. V was clipped by 3 bases and J by 4 bases; unmatched bases: 2. The CDR3 runs 14 residues. CDR1 is SGHDN and CDR2 is FVKESK in the germline V gene. The chain's CDR3 is CASSHVAGGYEQYF. The DNA of the CDR3 is TGTGCCAGCAGCCACGTAGCGGGGGGGTACGAGCAGTACTTC.

V usage is TRBV6-5 and J usage is TRBJ2-7, with D unclear. Trimming took 4 bases from V and 3 from J, leaving 7 bases between them. Germline values: CDR1 MNHEY, CDR2 SVGAGI. The CDR3 length is 12 residues. Here the CDR3 DNA reads TGTGCCAGCAGTTCTCCAGGCTACGAGCAGTACTTC. Translation: CASSSPGYEQYF.

The V and J genes are TRBV15 and TRBJ2-3; 7 bases align to TRBD1. The ends lost 0 bases at V and 4 bases at J; junction bases unmatched: 1. This CDR3 has 14 amino acids. The germline V gene has CDR1 LNHNV and CDR2 YYDKDF (reference sequence). The CDR3 loop reads CATSRETGADTQYF. CDR3 bases: TGTGCCACCAGCAGAGAAACAGGGGCAGATACGCAGTATTTT.

V gene TRBV4-3 combines with J gene TRBJ2-5, with D unresolved. Germline CDR1 is LGHNA and CDR2 is YSLEER. CDR3 length: 13 residues. The V gene lost 0 bases and the J gene lost 4 bases, with 6 bases spanning the gap. DNA for the CDR3: TGCGCCAGCAGCCAAGATTTCGTAGAGACCCAGTACTTC. Protein product: CASSQDFVETQYF.

V is TRBV2 and J is TRBJ2-7; 10 bases agree with TRBD2. Per germline, CDR1 SNHLY and CDR2 FYNNEI. The CDR3 is made up of 14 amino acids. V shed 4 bases and J 9 bases; nucleotides not matched to a gene: 9. CDR3 protein: CASSALLAGLGQYF. The CDR3 bases are TGTGCCAGCAGTGCGCTACTAGCGGGGCTGGGGCAGTACTTC. Using reference TRBV2 and TRBJ2-7 for the parts outside the CDR3, the full variable domain is EPEVTQTPSHQVTQMGQEVILRCVPISNHLYFYWYRQILGQKVEFLVSFYNNEISEKSEIFDDQFSVERPDGSNFTLKIRSTKLEDSAMYFCASSALLAGLGQYFGPGTRLTVT.

The CDR3, as DNA: TGTGCCAGCAGCTTAAGGACCGCAGGCGGGGGCTCTGGGGCCAACGTCCTGACTTTC. Protein product: CASSLRTAGGGSGANVLTF. The chain links TRBV7-6 to TRBJ2-6; 7 bases match TRBD2. CDR1 and CDR2 (germline): SGHVS, FNYEAQ. V shed 2 bases and J 0 bases; nucleotides not matched to a gene: 10. The CDR3 runs 19 residues.

CDR3 region: CASRIPGLAGYNEQFF. The CDR3 DNA reads TGTGCCAGCAGGATCCCCGGACTAGCGGGGTACAATGAGCAGTTCTTC. The chain is built from TRBV7-8 and TRBJ2-1; 12 positions agree with TRBD2. The germline V gene encodes CDR1 SGHVS and CDR2 FQNEAQ. Trimming took 6 bases from V and 4 from J; bases not matched to a gene: 7. This CDR3 comprises 16 residues.

This chain links TRBV7-8 with TRBJ2-7, with unresolved D. Germline CDR1 and CDR2: SGHVS and FQNEAQ. Trimming took 4 bases from V and 0 from J, leaving 7 bases between them. The CDR3 consists of 13 residues. The CDR3 reads CASSSQDSYEQYF. In DNA, the CDR3 is TGTGCCAGCAGCTCCCAGGACTCCTACGAGCAGTACTTC.

The chain uses TRBV5-5 and TRBJ2-7; 8 nucleotides agree with TRBD1. In germline, CDR1 is SGHKS, CDR2 YYEKEE (reference sequence). J was trimmed by 6 bases and V by 2 bases; bases with no gene match: 10. The length of the CDR3 is 15 residues. The CDR3 loop reads CASSLMGDRRGEQYF. For the CDR3, the DNA is TGTGCCAGCAGCTTAATGGGGGACAGGCGGGGCGAGCAGTACTTC.

J is TRBJ2-1 and V is TRBV5-4; TRBD1 matches 10 bases. The germline CDR1 and CDR2 sequences are SGHNT and YYREEE (reference sequence). The trim removed 0 bases at V and 3 bases at J, leaving 3 bases unmatched. This CDR3 is built from 16 residues. CDR3 sequence: CASSLAGDRGYNEQFF. The DNA for the CDR3 is TGTGCCAGCAGCTTGGCGGGGGACAGGGGCTACAATGAGCAGTTCTTC.

This clone was seen a single time. This rearrangement joins TRBV7-6 to TRBJ1-5, with 10 nucleotides matching TRBD1. Germline V CDR1 and CDR2: SGHVS, FNYEAQ. This CDR3 comprises 15 residues. Trimming took 2 bases from V and 6 from J; bases not matched to a gene: 4. The CDR3 sequence: CASSLSTGGGQPQHF. As DNA, the CDR3 is TGTGCCAGCAGCTTATCGACAGGGGGCGGTCAGCCCCAGCATTTT.

Points on this clone: The junction shows a germline mismatch at one end, possibly a read error. Within the sample, other DNA sequences also encode this same CDR3. The chain uses TRBV29-1 and TRBJ1-4; the match to TRBD1 covers 9 bases. The CDR3 is made up of 14 amino acids. Germline CDR1 SQVTM, CDR2 ANQGSEA. The CDR3 bases are TGCAGCGTTGGGGGACAGGGTCGAGAAGAAAAACTATTTTTT. Its protein product is CSVGGQGREEKLFF.

J is TRBJ1-5 and V is TRBV25-1; D is unresolved. The CDR3 length is 13 residues. Germline values: CDR1 MGHDK, CDR2 SYGVNS. The V end lost 3 bases, the J end lost 7 bases, and 10 bases lay between the germline ends. CDR3 DNA sequence: TGTGCCAGCAGTGAGGTAACGGGGCAGCCCCAGCATTTT. It yields the protein CASSEVTGQPQHF. Looking up the rest from reference TRBV25-1 and TRBJ1-5 gives the full variable domain: EADIYQTPRYLVIGTGKKITLECSQTMGHDKMYWYQQDPGMELHLIHYSYGVNSTEKGDLSSESTVSRIRTEHFPLTLESARPSHTSQYLCASSEVTGQPQHFGDGTRLSIL.

This sequence joins TRBV4-2 and TRBJ1-1; 8 bases line up with TRBD1. The ends lost 1 base at V and 6 bases at J; junction bases unmatched: 4. The CDR3 spans 14 residues. Looked up from germline, CDR1 is LGHNA and CDR2 is YNFKEQ. CDR3 protein: CASSQGQGIAEAFF. Here the CDR3 DNA reads TGTGCCAGCAGCCAAGGACAGGGGATCGCTGAAGCTTTCTTT.

This rearrangement joins TRBV7-8 to TRBJ2-7, with 8 nucleotides matching TRBD2. This CDR3 region has 13 residues. CDR1 is SGHVS, CDR2 FQNEAQ, per germline. The junction had 6 bases not matched to a gene; V was cut back by 7 bases and J by 4 bases. CDR3 in DNA: TGTGCCAGCAAGGGGACTAGGGTTTACGAGCAGTACTTC. Amino acid sequence: CASKGTRVYEQYF.

V and J are TRBV7-2 and TRBJ1-5; TRBD1 aligns across 7 bases. This CDR3 spans 14 amino acids. Germline values: CDR1 SGHTA, CDR2 FQGNSA. V shed 5 bases, J shed 5 bases, and the junction held 6 bases outside the gene matches. CDR3 region: CASSDPGQYQPQHF. The CDR3 nucleotides are TGTGCCAGCAGCGATCCGGGACAGTATCAGCCCCAGCATTTT.

In its sample, this clone was seen a few times. This rearrangement joins TRBV6-1 to TRBJ1-1; D not resolved. This CDR3 has 13 amino acids. Germline CDR1 and CDR2: MNHNS and SASEGT. Trimming left V 5 bases short and J 0 bases short, with 7 bases between. CDR3 bases: TGTGCCAGCAGTAAGACACTGAACACTGAAGCTTTCTTT. It encodes CASSKTLNTEAFF.

The chain employs TRBV5-4 and TRBJ1-2; 7 nucleotides match TRBD1. CDR3 length: 15 amino acids. Germline values: CDR1 SGHNT, CDR2 YYREEE (reference sequence). V lost 9 bases to trimming and J lost 8 bases; unmatched junction nucleotides: 19. CDR3 DNA sequence: TGTGCCACCGACGAAGGGGGCAGGGGAGAGACGGGCTACACCTTC. Protein sequence: CATDEGGRGETGYTF.

The rearrangement links TRBV5-1 to TRBJ1-1; 8 nucleotides match TRBD1. CDR1 and CDR2 (germline): SGHRS, YFSETQ. The CDR3 is made up of 14 amino acids. V was clipped by 7 bases and J by 1 base; unmatched bases: 6. The CDR3 loop is CASQGQGSNTEAFF. For the CDR3, the DNA is TGCGCCAGCCAAGGACAGGGCTCGAACACTGAAGCTTTCTTT. The variable domain in full, completed from reference TRBV5-1 and TRBJ1-1, reads KAGVTQTPRYLIKTRGQQVTLSCSPISGHRSVSWYQQTPGQGLQFLFEYFSETQRNKGNFPGRFSGRQFSNSRSEMNVSTLELGDSALYLCASQGQGSNTEAFFGQGTRLTVV.

V usage is TRBV5-6 and J usage is TRBJ2-5, with 13 bases identical to TRBD2. The CDR3 spans 16 residues. The trim removed 4 bases at V and 5 bases at J, leaving 8 bases unmatched. CDR1 SGHDT and CDR2 YYEEEE come from the germline V gene. DNA for the CDR3: TGTGCCAGCAGCAGAACTAGCGGGGGGGCAAGGGAGACCCAGTACTTC. Protein sequence: CASSRTSGGARETQYF.

This clone was observed a handful of times. V is TRBV10-3 and J is TRBJ2-1; 11 bases align to TRBD2. This CDR3 contains 15 residues. Germline CDR1 is ENHRY and CDR2 is SYGVKD. V shed 10 bases, J shed 3 bases, and the junction held 8 bases outside the gene matches. The CDR3 coding sequence is TGTGCCACCGCCCTAGCGGGAGGTGGCTACAATGAGCAGTTCTTC. This codes for CATALAGGGYNEQFF.

The rearrangement joins TRBV18 to TRBJ2-7, with TRBD1 matching 11 bases. CDR3 length: 15 amino acids. Trimming took 3 bases from V and 2 from J; bases not matched to a gene: 3. The germline CDR1 and CDR2 sequences are KGHSH and LQKENI. As DNA, the CDR3 is TGTGCCAGCTCACCCGGGACAGGGGGAGCCTACGAGCAGTACTTC. Encoded protein: CASSPGTGGAYEQYF.

The sample holds one count of this clone. This chain uses TRBV7-8 with TRBJ1-3; D is ambiguous. There are 14 residues in the CDR3. V gave up 1 base and J gave up 0 bases, with 4 bases separating them. Germline V CDR1 and CDR2: SGHVS, FQNEAQ. CDR3 sequence: CASSLGSSGNTIYF. The DNA of the CDR3 is TGTGCCAGCAGCTTAGGGAGCTCTGGAAACACCATATATTTT. The complete variable domain, with remaining parts taken from reference TRBV7-8 and TRBJ1-3, reads GAGVSQSPRYKVAKRGQDVALRCDPISGHVSLFWYQQALGQGPEFLTYFQNEAQLDKSGLPSDRFFAERPEGSVSTLKIQRTQQEDSAVYLCASSLGSSGNTIYFGEGSWLTVV.

V is TRBV11-2 and J is TRBJ1-2; maybe TRBD1 (6 bases). Germline CDR1 reads SGHAT; CDR2 reads FQNNGV. The CDR3 is made up of 14 amino acids. Trimming pared 5 bases from V and 2 bases from J, leaving 12 bases between. The CDR3 sequence is CASSPGGGNYGYTF. The CDR3, as DNA: TGTGCCAGCAGCCCGGGAGGGGGAAACTATGGCTACACCTTC.

The chain carries TRBV5-8 and TRBJ1-2, with 10 bases aligning to TRBD1. The V gene's germline CDR1 is SGHTS and CDR2 YDEGEE. Trimming cost V 4 bases and J 4 bases; bases outside gene matches: 7. The CDR3 runs to 15 residues. CDR3 loop: CASSPRTGGAYGYTF. The DNA for the CDR3 is TGTGCCAGCAGCCCAAGGACAGGGGGGGCCTATGGCTACACCTTC.